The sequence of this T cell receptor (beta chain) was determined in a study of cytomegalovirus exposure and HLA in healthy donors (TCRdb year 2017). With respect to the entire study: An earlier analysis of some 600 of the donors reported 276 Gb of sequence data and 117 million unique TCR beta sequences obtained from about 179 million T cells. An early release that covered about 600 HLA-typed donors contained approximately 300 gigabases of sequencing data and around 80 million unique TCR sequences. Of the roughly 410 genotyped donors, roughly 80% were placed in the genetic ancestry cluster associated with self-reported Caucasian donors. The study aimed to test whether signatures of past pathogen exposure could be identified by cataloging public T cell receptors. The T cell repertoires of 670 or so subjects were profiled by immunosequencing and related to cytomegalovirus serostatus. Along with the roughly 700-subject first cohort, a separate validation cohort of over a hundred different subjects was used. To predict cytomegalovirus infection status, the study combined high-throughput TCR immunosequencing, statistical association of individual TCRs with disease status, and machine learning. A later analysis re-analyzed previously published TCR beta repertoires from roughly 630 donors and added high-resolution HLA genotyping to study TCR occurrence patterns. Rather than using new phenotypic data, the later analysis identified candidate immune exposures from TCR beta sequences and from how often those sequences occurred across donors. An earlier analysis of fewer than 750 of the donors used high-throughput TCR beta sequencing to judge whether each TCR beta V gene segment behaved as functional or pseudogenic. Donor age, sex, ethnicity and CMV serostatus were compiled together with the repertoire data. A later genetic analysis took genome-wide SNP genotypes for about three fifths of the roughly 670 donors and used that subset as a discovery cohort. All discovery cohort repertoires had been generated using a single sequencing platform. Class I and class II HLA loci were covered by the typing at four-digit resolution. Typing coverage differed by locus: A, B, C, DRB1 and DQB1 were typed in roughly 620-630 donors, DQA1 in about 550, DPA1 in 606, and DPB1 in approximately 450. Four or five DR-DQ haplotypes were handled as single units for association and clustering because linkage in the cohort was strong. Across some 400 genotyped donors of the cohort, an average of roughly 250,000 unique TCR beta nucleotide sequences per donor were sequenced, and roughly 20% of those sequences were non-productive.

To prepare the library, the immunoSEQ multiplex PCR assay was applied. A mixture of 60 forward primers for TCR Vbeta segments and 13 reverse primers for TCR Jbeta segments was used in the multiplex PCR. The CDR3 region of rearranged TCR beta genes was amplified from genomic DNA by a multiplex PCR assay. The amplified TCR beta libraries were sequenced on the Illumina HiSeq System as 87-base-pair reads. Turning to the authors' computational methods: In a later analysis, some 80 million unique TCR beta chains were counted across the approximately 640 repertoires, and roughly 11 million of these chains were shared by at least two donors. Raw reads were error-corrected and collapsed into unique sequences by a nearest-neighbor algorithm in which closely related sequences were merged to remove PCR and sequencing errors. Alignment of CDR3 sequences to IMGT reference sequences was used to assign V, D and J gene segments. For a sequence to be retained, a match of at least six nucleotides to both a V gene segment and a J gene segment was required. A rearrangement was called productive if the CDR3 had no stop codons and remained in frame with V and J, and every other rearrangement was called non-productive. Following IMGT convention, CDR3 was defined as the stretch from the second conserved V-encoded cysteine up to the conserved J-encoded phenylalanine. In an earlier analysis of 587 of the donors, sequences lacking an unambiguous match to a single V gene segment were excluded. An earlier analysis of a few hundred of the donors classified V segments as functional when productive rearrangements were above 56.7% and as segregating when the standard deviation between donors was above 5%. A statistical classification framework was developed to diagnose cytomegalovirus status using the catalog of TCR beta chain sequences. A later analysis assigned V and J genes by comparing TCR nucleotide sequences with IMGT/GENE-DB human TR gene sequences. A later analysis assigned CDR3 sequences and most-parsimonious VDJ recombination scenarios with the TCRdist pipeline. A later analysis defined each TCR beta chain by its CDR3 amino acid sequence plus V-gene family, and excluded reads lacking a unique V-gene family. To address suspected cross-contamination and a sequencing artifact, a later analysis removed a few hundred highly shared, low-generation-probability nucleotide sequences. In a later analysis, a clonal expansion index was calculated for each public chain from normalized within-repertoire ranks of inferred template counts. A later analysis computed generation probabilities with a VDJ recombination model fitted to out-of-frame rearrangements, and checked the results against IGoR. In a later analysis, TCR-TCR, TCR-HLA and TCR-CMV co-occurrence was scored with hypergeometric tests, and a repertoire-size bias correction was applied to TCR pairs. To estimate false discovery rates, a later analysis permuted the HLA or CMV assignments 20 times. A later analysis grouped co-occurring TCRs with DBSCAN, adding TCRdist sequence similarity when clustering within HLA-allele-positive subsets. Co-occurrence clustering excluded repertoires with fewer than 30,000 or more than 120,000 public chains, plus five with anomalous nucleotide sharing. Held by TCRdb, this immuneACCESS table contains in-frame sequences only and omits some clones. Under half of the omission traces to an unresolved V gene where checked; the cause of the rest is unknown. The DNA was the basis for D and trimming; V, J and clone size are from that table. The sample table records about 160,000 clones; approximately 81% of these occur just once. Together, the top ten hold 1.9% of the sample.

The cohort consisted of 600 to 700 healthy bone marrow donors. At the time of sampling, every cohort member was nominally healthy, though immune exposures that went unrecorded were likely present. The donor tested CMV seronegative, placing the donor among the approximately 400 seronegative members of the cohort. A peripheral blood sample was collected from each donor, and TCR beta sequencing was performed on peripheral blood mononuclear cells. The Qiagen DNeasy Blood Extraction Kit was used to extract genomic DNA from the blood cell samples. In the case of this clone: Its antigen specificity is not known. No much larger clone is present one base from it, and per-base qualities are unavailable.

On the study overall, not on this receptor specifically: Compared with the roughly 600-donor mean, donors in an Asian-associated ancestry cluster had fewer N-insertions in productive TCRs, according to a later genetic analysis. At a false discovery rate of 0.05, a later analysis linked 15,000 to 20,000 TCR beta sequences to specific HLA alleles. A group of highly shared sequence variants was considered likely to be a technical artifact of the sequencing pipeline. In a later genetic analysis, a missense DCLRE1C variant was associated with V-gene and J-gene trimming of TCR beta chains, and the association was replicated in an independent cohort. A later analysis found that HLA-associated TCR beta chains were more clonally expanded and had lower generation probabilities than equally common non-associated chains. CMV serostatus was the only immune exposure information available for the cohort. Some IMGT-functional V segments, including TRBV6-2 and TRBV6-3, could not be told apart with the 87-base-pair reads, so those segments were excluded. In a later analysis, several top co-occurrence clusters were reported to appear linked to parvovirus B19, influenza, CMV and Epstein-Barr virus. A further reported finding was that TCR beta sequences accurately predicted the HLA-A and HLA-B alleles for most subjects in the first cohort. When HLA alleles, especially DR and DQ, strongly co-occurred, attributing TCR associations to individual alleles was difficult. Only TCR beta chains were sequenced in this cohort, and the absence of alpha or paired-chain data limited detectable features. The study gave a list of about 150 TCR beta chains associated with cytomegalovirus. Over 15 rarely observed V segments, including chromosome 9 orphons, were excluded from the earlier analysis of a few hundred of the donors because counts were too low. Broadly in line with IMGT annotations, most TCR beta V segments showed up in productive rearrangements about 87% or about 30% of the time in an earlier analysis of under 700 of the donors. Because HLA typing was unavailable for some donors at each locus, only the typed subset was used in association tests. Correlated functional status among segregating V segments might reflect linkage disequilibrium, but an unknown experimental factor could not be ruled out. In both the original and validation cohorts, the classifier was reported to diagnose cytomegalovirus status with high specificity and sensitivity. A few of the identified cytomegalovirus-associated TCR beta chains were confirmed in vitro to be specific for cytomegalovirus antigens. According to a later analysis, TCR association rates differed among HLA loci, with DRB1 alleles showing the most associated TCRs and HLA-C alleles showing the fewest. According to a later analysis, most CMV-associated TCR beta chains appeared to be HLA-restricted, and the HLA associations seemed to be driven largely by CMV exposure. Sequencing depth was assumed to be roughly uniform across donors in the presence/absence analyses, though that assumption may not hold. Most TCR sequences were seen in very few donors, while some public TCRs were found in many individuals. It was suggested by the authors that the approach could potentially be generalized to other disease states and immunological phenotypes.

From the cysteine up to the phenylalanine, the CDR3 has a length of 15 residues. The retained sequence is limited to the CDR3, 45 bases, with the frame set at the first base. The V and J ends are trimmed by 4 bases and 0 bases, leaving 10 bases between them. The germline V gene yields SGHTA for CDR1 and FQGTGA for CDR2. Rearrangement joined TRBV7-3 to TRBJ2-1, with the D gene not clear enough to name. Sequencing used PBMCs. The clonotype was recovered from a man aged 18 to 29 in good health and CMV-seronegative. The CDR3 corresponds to CASSSRVVSYNEQFF. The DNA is TGTGCCAGCAGCTCTCGGGTTGTCTCCTACAATGAGCAGTTCTTC.